What follows are 32 T cell receptor beta chains derived from one specimen sequenced in a study of blood T cell repertoires in COVID-19. Data came from immunoSEQ multiplex PCR; TCRdb stores just in-frame clones and leaves some out. The table records tens of thousands of clones, about nine tenths of them present only once. The sample was peripheral blood. Receptor source: a man between 65 and 80 years old with active COVID-19.

This rearrangement joins TRBV7-8 to TRBJ2-2; a weak D match, TRBD1 (5 bases). CDR1 is SGHVS and CDR2 is FQNEAQ in the germline V gene. V was pared by 5 bases and J by 3 bases, with 16 bases between. This CDR3 region has 16 residues. The CDR3 here is CASSPLRPGHTGELFF. The DNA for the CDR3 is TGTGCCAGCAGCCCCCTCAGACCAGGGCACACCGGGGAGCTGTTTTTT.

J is TRBJ1-2 and V is TRBV28; weak D call: TRBD1 (5 bases). Deletions cut 5 bases from V and 4 bases from J, with 14 bases between. The germline V gene encodes CDR1 MDHEN and CDR2 SYDVKM. This CDR3 is built from 14 residues. The CDR3 spells CASSNLAGPYGYTF. The CDR3 DNA sequence: TGTGCCAGCAGTAACCTCGCAGGGCCCTATGGCTACACCTTC.

This chain uses TRBV7-9 with TRBJ1-3; D not certain. Trimming shortened V by 3 bases and J by 0 bases, and 12 bases separated the two germline ends. The CDR3 length is 16 residues. The germline CDR1 and CDR2 sequences are SEHNR and FQNEAQ (reference sequence). The CDR3 here is CASSFGRESSGNTIYF. The DNA of the CDR3 is TGTGCCAGCAGCTTTGGGAGGGAATCCTCTGGAAACACCATATATTTT. Drawing the rest from reference TRBV7-9 and TRBJ1-3, the complete variable domain is DTGVSQNPRHKITKRGQNVTFRCDPISEHNRLYWYRQTLGQGPEFLTYFQNEAQLEKSRLLSDRFSAERPKGSFSTLEIQRTEQGDSAMYLCASSFGRESSGNTIYFGEGSWLTVV.

The chain uses TRBV28 and TRBJ1-1; D is ambiguous. Trimming took off 5 bases at V and 8 bases at J, with 12 bases between the two ends. This CDR3 contains 12 residues. CDR1 is MDHEN, CDR2 SYDVKM, per germline. CDR3 protein: CASSPRGREAFF. In DNA form, the CDR3 reads TGTGCCAGCAGTCCACGTGGCCGAGAAGCTTTCTTT. Full variable domain (remainder filled in from reference TRBV28 and TRBJ1-1): DVKVTQSSRYLVKRTGEKVFLECVQDMDHENMFWYRQDPGLGLRLIYFSYDVKMKEKGDIPEGYSVSREKKERFSLILESASTNQTSMYLCASSPRGREAFFGQGTRLTVV.

The chain uses TRBV6-1 and TRBJ1-5, with D tentatively TRBD1 (5 bases). The V gene lost 2 bases and the J gene lost 6 bases, with 14 bases spanning the gap. Per germline, CDR1 MNHNS and CDR2 SASEGT. This CDR3 is 15 amino acids long. The CDR3 nucleotides are TGTGCCAGCAGTGAAAGCCCAGGGAGGATTCAGCCCCAGCATTTT. This gives the protein CASSESPGRIQPQHF.

The rearrangement joins TRBV7-2 to TRBJ1-2; D may be TRBD1 (6 bases). Trimming took 4 bases from V and 4 from J, leaving 13 bases between them. The CDR3 contains 14 residues. Per the germline V gene, CDR1 is SGHTA and CDR2 is FQGNSA. CDR3 in DNA: TGTGCCAGCAGCTCCCGACAGGAGGCCTATGGCTACACCTTC. The encoded protein is CASSSRQEAYGYTF. The full variable domain, in which reference TRBV7-2 and TRBJ1-2 provide the parts outside the CDR3, is GAGVSQSPSNKVTEKGKDVELRCDPISGHTALYWYRQSLGQGLEFLIYFQGNSAPDKSGLPSDRFSAERTGGSVSTLTIQRTQQEDSAVYLCASSSRQEAYGYTFGSGTRLTVV.

This clone appeared a single time. V is TRBV7-2 and J is TRBJ1-1; 10 bases fit TRBD1. This CDR3 is built from 14 residues. The junction had 6 bases not matched to a gene; V was cut back by 6 bases and J by 5 bases. Germline V gene lookup returns CDR1 SGHTA and CDR2 FQGNSA. The CDR3 region has the DNA TGTGCCAGCAGGACAGGGGGCAGTCAAACTGAAGCTTTCTTT. It translates to CASRTGGSQTEAFF.

The chain has TRBV9 and TRBJ2-1, with a weak D call TRBD2 (5 bases). Germline CDR1 SGDLS, CDR2 YYNGEE. V was trimmed by 0 bases and J by 4 bases, leaving 11 bases between them. The length of the CDR3 is 15 residues. This chain's CDR3 is CASSVGGSTYNEQFF. In nucleotides, the CDR3 is TGTGCCAGCAGCGTAGGAGGGTCAACTTACAATGAGCAGTTCTTC.

This clone was recorded only once. V and J are TRBV16 and TRBJ2-1; the match to TRBD2 covers 10 bases. The V segment lost 4 bases and the J segment 8 bases; nucleotides outside the gene matches: 14. Germline V gene lookup returns CDR1 KGHSY and CDR2 FQNENV. This CDR3 region has 17 residues. CDR3 protein: CASSPNYLAGDRDEQFF. Here the CDR3 DNA reads TGTGCCAGCAGCCCAAATTATCTAGCGGGGGACCGGGATGAGCAGTTCTTC.

Here the CDR3 DNA reads TGTGCCAGCAGCCGCCTGGGGGGGCAGCAGTACTTC. It yields the protein CASSRLGGQQYF. The chain combines TRBV6-2 or TRBV6-3 with TRBJ2-7, with D maybe TRBD2 (7 bases). The CDR3 length is 12 residues. Germline-derived CDR1 and CDR2 are MNHEY and SVGEGT. Trimming took off 6 bases at V and 8 bases at J, with 14 bases between the two ends.

This chain uses TRBV19 with TRBJ2-3, with 15 bases aligning to TRBD2. With 5 bases clipped from V and 5 bases from J, the junction kept 8 bases outside the gene matches. From germline, CDR1 is LNHDA and CDR2 SQIVND (reference sequence). This CDR3 contains 17 residues. The CDR3 loop reads CASSDPGLAGGRDTQYF. DNA for the CDR3: TGTGCCAGTAGTGACCCGGGACTAGCGGGGGGCAGAGATACGCAGTATTTT. The full variable domain, its missing parts supplied by reference TRBV19 and TRBJ2-3, is DGGITQSPKYLFRKEGQNVTLSCEQNLNHDAMYWYRQDPGQGLRLIYYSQIVNDFQKGDIAEGYSVSREKKESFPLTVTSAQKNPTAFYLCASSDPGLAGGRDTQYFGPGTRLTVL.

The chain recombines TRBV4-1 with TRBJ2-1; D might be TRBD2 (5 bases). Germline-derived CDR1 and CDR2 are MGHRA and YSYEKL. The CDR3 sequence is 18 residues long. V was cut by 3 bases and J by 0 bases, with 18 bases left in between. The CDR3 protein is CASSQDLPEASSYNEQFF. CDR3 coding DNA: TGCGCCAGCAGCCAGGATTTACCGGAGGCATCCTCCTACAATGAGCAGTTCTTC.

The chain joins TRBV7-2 to TRBJ1-1; D gene uncertain. CDR3 length: 15 amino acids. Trimming cost V 0 bases and J 2 bases, with 10 bases left between them. The germline V gene has CDR1 SGHTA and CDR2 FQGNSA. This CDR3 is CASSLARDENTEAFF. CDR3 nucleotides: TGTGCCAGCAGCTTAGCGAGAGATGAAAACACTGAAGCTTTCTTT.

The rearrangement uses TRBV6-4 and TRBJ2-6, with 7 bases fitting TRBD2. Germline-derived CDR1 and CDR2 are MRHNA and SNTAGT. This CDR3 has 15 residues. V lost 5 bases to trimming and J lost 2 bases; unmatched junction nucleotides: 3. CDR3 nucleotides: TGTGCCAGCAGTCCGGGGGGTCCTGGGGCCAACGTCCTGACTTTC. As protein: CASSPGGPGANVLTF.

The chain links TRBV18 to TRBJ2-3; D is unresolved. The CDR3 spans 14 residues. V was pared by 2 bases and J by 0 bases, with 6 bases between. Per germline, CDR1 KGHSH and CDR2 LQKENI. CDR3 protein: CASSPRTSTDTQYF. The CDR3, as DNA: TGTGCCAGCTCACCAAGAACTAGCACAGATACGCAGTATTTT.

The CDR3, as DNA: TGCGCCAGCAGCTTGGTGGCAGGGGGAGACACAGATACGCAGTATTTT. This translates into CASSLVAGGDTDTQYF. This chain joins TRBV5-1 and TRBJ2-3; TRBD1 matches at 7 bases. CDR3 length: 16 residues. J lost 2 bases, V lost 0 bases, and 6 bases had no gene match. The germline V gene has CDR1 SGHRS and CDR2 YFSETQ.

Only a few counts were recorded for this clone. In DNA form, the CDR3 reads TGTGCCAGCAGCTTAGGACAGGGGTTCAGTAATTCACCCCTCCACTTT. It yields the protein CASSLGQGFSNSPLHF. This chain uses TRBV7-9 with TRBJ1-6; TRBD1 matches at 8 bases. J lost 6 bases, V lost 1 base, and 5 bases had no gene match. Germline lookup yields CDR1 SEHNR and CDR2 FQNEAQ (reference sequence). This CDR3 has 16 residues.

This sequence joins TRBV7-2 and TRBJ1-3, with 9 bases identical to TRBD1. Germline-derived CDR1 and CDR2 are SGHTA and FQGNSA. V shed 1 base and J 3 bases; nucleotides not matched to a gene: 7. The CDR3 spans 17 residues. The CDR3 loop reads CASSLVGTGFRGNTIYF. CDR3 sequence (DNA): TGTGCCAGCAGCTTAGTCGGGACAGGGTTTCGTGGAAACACCATATATTTT.

V gene TRBV9 combines with J gene TRBJ2-5, with 7 bases that match TRBD2. Germline loops: CDR1 SGDLS, CDR2 YYNGEE. Trimming cost V 0 bases and J 4 bases; bases outside gene matches: 12. This CDR3 has 17 amino acids. The CDR3 DNA sequence: TGTGCCAGCAGCGTAGCTCCGGGGACCACGGGGGGAGAGACCCAGTACTTC. It encodes CASSVAPGTTGGETQYF.

This clone was observed once. The rearrangement links TRBV5-5 to TRBJ2-7; D is possibly TRBD1 (6 bases). In germline, CDR1 is SGHKS, CDR2 YYEKEE (reference sequence). The CDR3 runs 16 residues. The V end was cut by 0 bases, the J end by 3 bases, with 16 bases between. The CDR3 region is CASSLVQGSNLYEQYF. CDR3 nucleotides: TGTGCCAGCAGCTTGGTACAGGGAAGTAATCTCTACGAGCAGTACTTC.

Here the CDR3 reads CASSQERERSSYNEQFF. CDR3 nucleotide sequence: TGCGCCAGCAGCCAAGAACGCGAAAGAAGCTCCTACAATGAGCAGTTCTTC. This chain connects TRBV4-1 to TRBJ2-1, with unresolved D. Trimming took off 0 bases at V and 0 bases at J, with 12 bases between the two ends. This CDR3 is 17 amino acids long. The germline gives CDR1 MGHRA, CDR2 YSYEKL.

The chain employs TRBV11-1 and TRBJ1-2; D unclear. The V gene's germline CDR1 is SGHAT and CDR2 FQDESV (reference sequence). V lost 5 bases and J 3 bases, leaving 13 bases between the germline ends. The CDR3 consists of 14 residues. The CDR3 bases are TGTGCCAGCAGCCCTAACGGGAGGGACTATGGCTACACCTTC. Translated: CASSPNGRDYGYTF.

V is TRBV18 and J is TRBJ2-3; maybe TRBD2 (7 bases). Between the trimmed V and J ends, which lost 5 bases and 2 bases, there was a span of 14 bases. There are 15 residues in the CDR3. Germline loops: CDR1 KGHSH, CDR2 LQKENI. The CDR3 is CASSGRGPSTDTQYF. The CDR3 region has the DNA TGTGCCAGCTCAGGGCGGGGGCCATCCACAGATACGCAGTATTTT.

The V and J genes are TRBV27 and TRBJ1-1; 10 bases are shared with TRBD1. The junction had 8 bases not matched to a gene; V was cut back by 5 bases and J by 5 bases. CDR1 and CDR2 from the germline V gene are MNHEY and SMNVEV (reference sequence). The CDR3 covers 15 residues. This chain's CDR3 is CASSPLGQGRTEAFF. CDR3 DNA: TGTGCCAGCAGTCCTTTGGGACAGGGGCGAACTGAAGCTTTCTTT.

The V gene is TRBV24-1, the J gene TRBJ2-6; D possibly corresponds to TRBD1 (6 bases). The CDR3 covers 16 residues. The ends were cut back, 4 bases at V and 4 bases at J, with 13 bases in the middle. Germline values: CDR1 KGHDR, CDR2 SFDVKD. The CDR3 DNA reads as TGTGCCACCAGTGACCACAGGGTTACCGGGGCCAACGTCCTGACTTTC. This codes for CATSDHRVTGANVLTF.

J is TRBJ1-5 and V is TRBV15, with 7 bases identical to TRBD1. Germline CDR1 reads LNHNV; CDR2 reads YYDKDF (reference sequence). The CDR3 runs to 16 residues. V shed 4 bases, J shed 9 bases, and the junction held 15 bases outside the gene matches. CDR3 amino acids: CATSKDPGQVVRPQHF. Written as DNA, the CDR3 is TGTGCCACCAGCAAAGATCCTGGACAGGTCGTCCGGCCCCAGCATTTT.

This clone showed up just once. The chain is built from TRBV6-6 and TRBJ2-5; TRBD1 aligns across 7 bases. Germline V gene lookup returns CDR1 MNHNY and CDR2 SVGAGI (reference sequence). This CDR3 is built from 14 residues. Trimming took 3 bases from V and 5 from J; bases not matched to a gene: 6. The CDR3 here is CASSYTGEWETQYF. CDR3 sequence (DNA): TGTGCCAGCAGTTATACAGGGGAGTGGGAGACCCAGTACTTC.

The rearrangement uses TRBV5-6 and TRBJ1-1; D might be TRBD1 (5 bases). CDR3 length: 15 residues. Trimming took 0 bases from V and 4 from J, leaving 13 bases between them. CDR1 and CDR2 from the germline V gene are SGHDT and YYEEEE. The CDR3 protein is CASSLVWGVGTEAFF. The CDR3 DNA reads as TGTGCCAGCAGCTTGGTATGGGGGGTAGGCACTGAAGCTTTCTTT.

The V call is TRBV11-3, the J call TRBJ1-1; D may be TRBD1 (5 bases). Trimming removed 3 bases at V and 2 bases at J, with 13 bases between. The CDR3 has 15 residues. CDR1 is SGHNT, CDR2 YENEEA, per germline. CDR3 in amino acids: CASSLKRGTNTEAFF. In DNA form, the CDR3 reads TGTGCCAGCAGCTTGAAAAGGGGTACTAACACTGAAGCTTTCTTT. Supplemented by reference TRBV11-3 and TRBJ1-1, the full variable domain reads EAGVVQSPRYKIIEKKQPVAFWCNPISGHNTLYWYLQNLGQGPELLIRYENEEAVDDSQLPKDRFSAERLKGVDSTLKIQPAELGDSAVYLCASSLKRGTNTEAFFGQGTRLTVV.

V usage is TRBV6-5 and J usage is TRBJ2-7, with D possibly being TRBD1 (6 bases). The CDR3 runs to 15 residues. Germline values: CDR1 MNHEY, CDR2 SVGAGI. V dropped 6 bases and J dropped 0 bases, with 15 bases sitting between them. The CDR3 protein is CASRSAGQSSYEQYF. CDR3 DNA sequence: TGTGCCAGCAGATCTGCCGGACAGAGCTCCTACGAGCAGTACTTC.

The chain recombines TRBV11-2 with TRBJ1-3, with D unclear. Germline V gives CDR1 SGHAT, CDR2 FQNNGV. V was clipped by 5 bases and J by 1 base, with 18 bases between them. The CDR3 covers 17 residues. CDR3 loop: CASSIVGSGPSGNTIYF. CDR3 in DNA: TGTGCCAGCAGCATAGTGGGGAGTGGACCATCTGGAAACACCATATATTTT.

The CDR3 spells CSVARRAETQYF. CDR3 DNA sequence: TGCAGCGTTGCTAGGCGAGCCGAGACCCAGTACTTC. The rearrangement uses TRBV29-1 and TRBJ2-5; D is unclear. CDR3 size: 12 residues. Germline values: CDR1 SQVTM, CDR2 ANQGSEA. The ends were cut back, 4 bases at V and 5 bases at J, with 11 bases in the middle.